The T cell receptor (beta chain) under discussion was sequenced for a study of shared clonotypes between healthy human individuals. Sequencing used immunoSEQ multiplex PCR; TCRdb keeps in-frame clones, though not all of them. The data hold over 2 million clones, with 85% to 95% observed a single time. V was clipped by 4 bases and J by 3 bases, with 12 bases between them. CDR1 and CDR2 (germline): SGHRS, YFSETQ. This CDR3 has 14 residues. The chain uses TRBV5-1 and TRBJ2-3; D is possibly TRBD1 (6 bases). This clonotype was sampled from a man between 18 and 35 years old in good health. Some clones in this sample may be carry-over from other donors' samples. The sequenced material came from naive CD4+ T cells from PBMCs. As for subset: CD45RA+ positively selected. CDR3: CASSQQGGTDTQYF. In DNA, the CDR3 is TGCGCCAGCAGCCAACAGGGTGGAACAGATACGCAGTATTTT. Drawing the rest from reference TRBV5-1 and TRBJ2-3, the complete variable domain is KAGVTQTPRYLIKTRGQQVTLSCSPISGHRSVSWYQQTPGQGLQFLFEYFSETQRNKGNFPGRFSGRQFSNSRSEMNVSTLELGDSALYLCASSQQGGTDTQYFGPGTRLTVL.